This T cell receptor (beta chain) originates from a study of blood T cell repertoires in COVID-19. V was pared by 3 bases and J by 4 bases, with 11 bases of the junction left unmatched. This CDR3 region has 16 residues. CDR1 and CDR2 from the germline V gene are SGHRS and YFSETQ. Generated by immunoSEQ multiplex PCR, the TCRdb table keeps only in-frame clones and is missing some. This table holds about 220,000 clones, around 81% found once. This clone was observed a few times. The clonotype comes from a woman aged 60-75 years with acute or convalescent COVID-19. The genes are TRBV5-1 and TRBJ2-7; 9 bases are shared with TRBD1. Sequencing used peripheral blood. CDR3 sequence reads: CASSSTSGTGSYEQYF. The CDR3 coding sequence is TGCGCCAGCAGCTCTACCTCCGGGACAGGGTCGTACGAGCAGTACTTC.